This TCR beta chain was obtained from a study of cytomegalovirus exposure and HLA in healthy donors. Broader study findings: HLA restriction was apparent for most CMV-associated TCR beta chains in a later analysis. Reportedly, HLA-A and HLA-B alleles of most subjects were accurately predicted from TCR beta.

Trimming pared 4 bases from V and 6 bases from J, leaving 16 bases between. CDR3 length equals 15 residues. From germline, CDR1 is MNHEY and CDR2 SVGAGI. PCR employed 60 Vbeta and 13 Jbeta primers. The authors' processing: Unique TCR beta chains numbered roughly 83 million in a later analysis, with around 10 million shared. The repertoire was sequenced with immunoSEQ multiplex PCR; TCRdb's copy has only in-frame clones and lacks some. V and J calls and clone size follow that table, whereas D and trimming were derived from the DNA. The sample holds around 40,000 clones. On this clone itself: Its antigen is not identified.

This TCR was sampled from a man aged 25 to 40 in good health and CMV-seronegative. Specimen: PBMCs. The chain uses TRBV6-5 and TRBJ1-5, with a possible D match to TRBD1 (6 bases). The CDR3 DNA reads as TGTGCCAGCAGTTCTGACAGACAGGCAGGTCAGCCCCAGCATTTT. It codes for CASSSDRQAGQPQHF.